Reported below is one TCR beta chain. Its antigen is not known. TCRdb reanalysed the 5' RACE reads using MiXCR and keeps one entry per CDR3 protein. The table includes 15,000 to 20,000 distinct CDR3 sequences, 5% to 6.5% detected once. V was clipped by 4 bases and J by 6 bases, with 16 bases between them. This CDR3 has 15 residues. Germline CDR1 is SGHDT and CDR2 is YYEEEE. The data are from a study of spatial heterogeneity in lung cancer. Study observations and caveats: Blood showed ubiquitous tumor TCRs more often at resection than at routine follow-up.

Noted time point: blood at routine non-recurrence follow-up after resection. The material sequenced was PBMCs, taken at follow-up. The receptor's source is a male donor with early-stage non-small cell lung cancer. The V and J genes are TRBV5-6 and TRBJ2-2; D gene uncertain. The CDR3 coding sequence is TGTGCCAGCAGCCCTAGACGTCCAGTCCCCGGGGAGCTGTTTTTT. Its translation is CASSPRRPVPGELFF.